This passage covers 8 T cell receptor beta chains from one sample sequenced in a study of STAT5B mutations in CD4+ large granular lymphocyte leukemia. Assay used: immunoSEQ multiplex PCR; TCRdb lists only in-frame clones, some missing. The sample carries approximately 21,000 clones, 79% recorded once. Sequencing used CD4+ T cells from blood buffy coats. The receptors stem from a human donor in good health.

The gene calls are TRBV5-4 and TRBJ2-7; TRBD1 is a possible D gene (7 bases). This CDR3 region has 14 residues. V was shortened by 3 bases and J by 2 bases, with 12 bases between the two germline ends. Germline values: CDR1 SGHNT, CDR2 YYREEE (reference sequence). The CDR3 region is CASSSPGGTYEQYF. In nucleotides, the CDR3 is TGTGCCAGCAGCTCCCCAGGGGGGACCTACGAGCAGTACTTC.

CDR3 DNA sequence: TGCGCCAGCAGCTTGGCTGGGACAGGGACCTACAATGAGCAGTTCTTC. Protein product: CASSLAGTGTYNEQFF. The rearrangement joins TRBV5-1 to TRBJ2-1; the match to TRBD1 covers 9 bases. Trimming cost V 0 bases and J 2 bases; bases outside gene matches: 3. CDR1 is SGHRS, CDR2 YFSETQ, per germline. The CDR3 has 16 residues.

The rearrangement uses TRBV7-9 and TRBJ2-7; D is unclear. The germline V gene has CDR1 SEHNR and CDR2 FQNEAQ (reference sequence). The CDR3 consists of 15 residues. Trimming removed 1 base at V and 2 bases at J, with 12 bases between. The CDR3 region is CASSLGSNIAYEQYF. As DNA, the CDR3 is TGTGCCAGCAGCTTAGGGTCAAACATAGCCTACGAGCAGTACTTC.

The rearrangement joins TRBV11-3 to TRBJ1-1; the D gene is possibly TRBD1 (5 bases). The CDR3 runs to 16 residues. Trimming cost V 4 bases and J 1 base, with 16 bases left between them. Germline V gene lookup returns CDR1 SGHNT and CDR2 YENEEA. In DNA, the CDR3 is TGTGCCAGCAGCTCACCCTGGGCAGGGACGAACACTGAAGCTTTCTTT. The encoded protein is CASSSPWAGTNTEAFF.

J is TRBJ2-7 and V is TRBV7-2; a possible D gene is TRBD1 (5 bases). This CDR3 region has 14 residues. V was shortened by 6 bases and J by 2 bases, with 14 bases between the two germline ends. CDR1 and CDR2 from the germline V gene are SGHTA and FQGNSA. The CDR3 reads CASRGTGDAYEQYF. CDR3 sequence (DNA): TGTGCCAGCAGGGGTACAGGCGACGCCTACGAGCAGTACTTC.

The rearrangement joins TRBV2 to TRBJ2-1, with D unclear. V shed 0 bases and J shed 5 bases, with 5 bases lying between them. Germline loops: CDR1 SNHLY, CDR2 FYNNEI. This CDR3 is 13 amino acids long. CDR3 coding DNA: TGTGCCAGCAGTGAAGCTCCGAACAATGAGCAGTTCTTC. Translated, it gives CASSEAPNNEQFF.

This clone was seen a single time. The V and J genes are TRBV11-3 and TRBJ2-1; 10 bases map to TRBD2. The CDR3 is made up of 16 amino acids. CDR1 is SGHNT, CDR2 YENEEA, per germline. V was clipped by 4 bases and J by 1 base; unmatched bases: 4. The CDR3 coding sequence is TGTGCCAGCAGCTCGGGACTAGCGCGATCCTACAATGAGCAGTTCTTC. Translating it yields CASSSGLARSYNEQFF.

J is TRBJ1-2 and V is TRBV12-5, with no clear D. V was shortened by 0 bases and J by 4 bases, with 9 bases between the two germline ends. CDR3 length equals 14 residues. Germline assignment: CDR1 LGHNT and CDR2 FRNRAP. CDR3 amino acids: CASGLVPQGYGYTF. The CDR3 nucleotides are TGTGCTAGTGGTTTGGTTCCACAAGGCTATGGCTACACCTTC.